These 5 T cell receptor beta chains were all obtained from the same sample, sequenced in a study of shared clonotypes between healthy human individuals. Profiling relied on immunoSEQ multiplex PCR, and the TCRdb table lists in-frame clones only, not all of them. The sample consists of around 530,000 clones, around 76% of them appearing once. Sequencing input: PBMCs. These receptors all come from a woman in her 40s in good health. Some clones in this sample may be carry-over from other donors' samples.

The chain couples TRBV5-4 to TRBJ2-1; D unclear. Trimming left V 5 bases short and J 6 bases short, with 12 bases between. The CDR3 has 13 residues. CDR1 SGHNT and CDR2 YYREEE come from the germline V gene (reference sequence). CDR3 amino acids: CASSSEPINEQFF. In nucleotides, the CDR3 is TGTGCCAGCAGTTCCGAGCCGATCAATGAGCAGTTCTTC.

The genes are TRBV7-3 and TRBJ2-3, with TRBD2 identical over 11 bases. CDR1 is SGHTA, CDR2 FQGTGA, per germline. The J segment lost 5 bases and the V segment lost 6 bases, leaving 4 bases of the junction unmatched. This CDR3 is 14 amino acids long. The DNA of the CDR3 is TGTGCCAGCAGTACCGGGACTAGCGGAGATACGCAGTATTTT. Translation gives CASSTGTSGDTQYF.

CDR3 sequence (DNA): TGTGCCAGCAGTTTCGTTCAGGATAGCAATCAGCCCCAGCATTTT. Encoded protein: CASSFVQDSNQPQHF. The J gene is TRBJ1-5, the V gene TRBV28; D gene uncertain. This CDR3 is built from 15 residues. CDR1 is MDHEN and CDR2 is SYDVKM in the germline V gene. Trimming took 3 bases from V and 0 from J, leaving 9 bases between them.

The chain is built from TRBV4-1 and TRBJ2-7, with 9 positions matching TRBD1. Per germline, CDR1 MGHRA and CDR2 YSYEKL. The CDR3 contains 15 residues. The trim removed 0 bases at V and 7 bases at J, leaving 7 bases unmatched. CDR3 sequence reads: CASSQESNRGREQYF. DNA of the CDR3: TGCGCCAGCAGCCAAGAGAGCAACAGGGGGCGGGAGCAGTACTTC.

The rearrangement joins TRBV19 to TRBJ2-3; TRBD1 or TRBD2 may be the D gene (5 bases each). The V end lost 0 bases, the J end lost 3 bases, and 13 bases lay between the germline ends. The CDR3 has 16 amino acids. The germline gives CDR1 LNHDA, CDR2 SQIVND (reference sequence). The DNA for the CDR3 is TGTGCCAGTAGTATAGATCTCTCATGGGGGACAGATACGCAGTATTTT. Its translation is CASSIDLSWGTDTQYF.